A selection of T cell receptor beta chains follows, all from one sample in a study of cytomegalovirus exposure and HLA in healthy donors. Measured with immunoSEQ multiplex PCR; TCRdb has only the in-frame clones, and not every one. Among more than 100,000 clones listed, approximately 60% were seen once. Sequencing was carried out using PBMCs. The receptors here all came from a woman in her thirties or forties in good health and CMV-seronegative. Both conserved end residues are part of each CDR3. A D gene is named only where the DNA matches it firmly. Rows may omit the clone size; those that give it use once, few, many or a size class.

j_gene	d_gene	v_gene	abundance	CDR3aa	CDR3nt
TRBJ2-7	.	TRBV7-9	.	CASSSPGGSYEQYF	TGTGCCAGCAGCTCCCCCGGGGGCTCCTACGAGCAGTACTTC
TRBJ2-2	.	TRBV7-2	.	CASSLTPGRPTGELFF	TGTGCCAGCAGCTTAACCCCCGGCAGGCCCACCGGGGAGCTGTTTTTT
TRBJ2-1	TRBD2	TRBV27	.	CASKRLAGGFSSYNEQFF	TGTGCCAGCAAGAGACTAGCGGGGGGCTTTAGCTCCTACAATGAGCAGTTCTTC
TRBJ1-1	.	TRBV5-1	.	CASSGGARAESTEAFF	TGCGCCAGCAGCGGCGGGGCCCGGGCTGAAAGCACTGAAGCTTTCTTT
TRBJ1-6	.	TRBV5-4	.	CASSPEVGSPLHF	TGTGCCAGCAGCCCGGAGGTAGGTTCACCCCTCCACTTT
TRBJ1-2	.	TRBV18	.	CASSPKGDGYTF	TGTGCCAGCTCACCAAAGGGGGATGGCTACACCTTC
TRBJ1-1	.	TRBV7-9	.	CASRREGGGNTEAFF	TGTGCCAGCAGGAGGGAAGGGGGTGGGAACACTGAAGCTTTCTTT
TRBJ1-3	.	TRBV27	.	CASSLQASGNTIYF	TGTGCCAGCAGTTTACAGGCCTCTGGAAACACCATATATTTT
TRBJ1-1	.	TRBV7-8	few	CASSSQGARRGTEAFF	TGTGCCAGCAGCTCTCAAGGCGCCCGAAGGGGCACTGAAGCTTTCTTT
TRBJ1-4	.	TRBV30	.	CAWSLGQVEGEKLFF	TGTGCCTGGTCCCTGGGGCAGGTCGAAGGCGAAAAACTGTTTTTT
TRBJ2-3	TRBD1	TRBV27	.	CASSLSGRTGGIDTQYF	TGTGCCAGCAGTTTATCGGGGCGGACAGGGGGCATAGATACGCAGTATTTT
TRBJ1-1	.	TRBV19	.	CASSPERGHTEAFF	TGTGCCAGTAGCCCCGAGCGGGGACACACTGAAGCTTTCTTT
TRBJ2-1	TRBD1	TRBV9	few	CASSVDGLKWDRVITNEQFF	TGTGCCAGCAGCGTAGATGGCCTTAAATGGGACAGGGTGATTACAAATGAGCAGTTCTTC
TRBJ2-7	TRBD1	TRBV25-1	.	CASRGTGISYEQYF	TGTGCCAGCAGGGGGACAGGGATCTCCTACGAGCAGTACTTC
TRBJ2-2	TRBD1	TRBV5-6	few	CASSLTRQGYRTGELFF	TGTGCCAGCAGCTTAACTAGACAGGGGTACCGAACCGGGGAGCTGTTTTTT
TRBJ1-2	TRBD1	TRBV9	.	CASSVDKQGYSWGYTF	TGTGCCAGCAGCGTAGACAAACAGGGGTACTCCTGGGGCTACACCTTC
TRBJ1-1	.	TRBV10-3	once	CAISPGDHTEAFF	TGTGCCATCTCACCAGGGGACCACACTGAAGCTTTCTTT
TRBJ2-1	.	TRBV5-1	few	CASSFLTVNEQFF	TGCGCCAGCAGCTTCCTTACGGTTAATGAGCAGTTCTTC
TRBJ1-1	TRBD1	TRBV27	.	CASSLQGVNTEAFF	TGTGCCAGCAGTTTACAGGGGGTGAACACTGAAGCTTTCTTT
TRBJ2-5	.	TRBV12-5	.	CASVAKGGSETQYF	TGTGCTAGTGTCGCTAAAGGGGGATCGGAGACCCAGTACTTC
TRBJ2-4	.	TRBV28	.	CASRSEFIAKNIQYF	TGTGCCAGCAGGTCAGAATTTATAGCCAAAAACATTCAGTACTTC
TRBJ1-5	.	TRBV19	.	CASSIGGRGFNQPQHF	TGTGCCAGTAGTATCGGCGGCCGCGGTTTTAATCAGCCCCAGCATTTT
TRBJ2-2	TRBD1	TRBV9	.	CASFQGDAGELFF	TGTGCCAGCTTCCAGGGGGATGCCGGGGAGCTGTTTTTT